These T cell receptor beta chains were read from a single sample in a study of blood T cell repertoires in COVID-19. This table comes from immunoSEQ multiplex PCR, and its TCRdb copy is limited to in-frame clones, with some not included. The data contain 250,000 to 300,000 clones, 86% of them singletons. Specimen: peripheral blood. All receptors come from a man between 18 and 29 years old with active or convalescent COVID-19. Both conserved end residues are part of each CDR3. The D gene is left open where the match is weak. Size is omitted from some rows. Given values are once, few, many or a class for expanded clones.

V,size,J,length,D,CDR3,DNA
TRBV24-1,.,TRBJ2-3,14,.,CATSDPQSTDTQYF,TGTGCCACCAGTGATCCTCAGAGCACAGATACGCAGTATTTT
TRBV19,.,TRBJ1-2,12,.,CASNQQFYGYTF,TGTGCCAGTAACCAACAGTTCTATGGCTACACCTTC
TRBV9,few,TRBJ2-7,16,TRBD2,CASSVESSGSTYEQYF,TGTGCCAGCAGCGTAGAAAGTAGCGGGAGTACCTACGAGCAGTACTTC
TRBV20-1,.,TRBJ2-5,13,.,CSASEDWKETQYF,TGCAGTGCTAGTGAGGACTGGAAAGAGACCCAGTACTTC
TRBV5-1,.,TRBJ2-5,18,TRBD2,CASSLAPALSGRAETQYF,TGCGCCAGCAGCTTGGCCCCCGCTTTGAGCGGGAGGGCGGAGACCCAGTACTTC
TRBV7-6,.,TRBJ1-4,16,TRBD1,CASSNHRGPTNEKLFF,TGTGCCAGCAGCAATCACAGGGGTCCAACTAATGAAAAACTGTTTTTT
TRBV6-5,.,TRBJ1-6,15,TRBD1,CASSLDRGTGSPLHF,TGTGCCAGCAGTTTAGACAGGGGTACGGGTTCACCCCTCCACTTT
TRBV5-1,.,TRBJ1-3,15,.,CASSPGGHSGNTIYF,TGCGCCAGCAGCCCGGGGGGTCACTCTGGAAACACCATATATTTT
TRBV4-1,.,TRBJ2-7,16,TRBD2,CASSREAGGLSYEQYF,TGCGCCAGCAGCCGAGAAGCGGGAGGCCTCTCCTACGAGCAGTACTTC
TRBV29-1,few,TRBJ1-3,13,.,CSVPATSGNTIYF,TGCAGCGTTCCTGCTACCTCTGGAAACACCATATATTTT
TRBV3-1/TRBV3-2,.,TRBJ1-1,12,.,CASSQAPFEAFF,TGTGCCAGCAGCCAGGCACCATTTGAAGCTTTCTTT
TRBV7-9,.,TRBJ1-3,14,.,CASSPHYSGNTIYF,TGTGCCAGCAGCCCACACTACTCTGGAAACACCATATATTTT
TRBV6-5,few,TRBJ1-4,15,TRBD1,CASESLGTGREKLFF,TGTGCCAGCGAGTCCTTGGGGACAGGACGTGAAAAACTGTTTTTT
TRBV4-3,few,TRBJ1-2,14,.,CASSLDFQTSGYTF,TGCGCCAGCAGCCTCGATTTCCAGACATCGGGCTACACCTTC
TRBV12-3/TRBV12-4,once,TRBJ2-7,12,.,CASSFVSYEQYF,TGTGCCAGCAGTTTCGTCAGCTACGAGCAGTACTTC
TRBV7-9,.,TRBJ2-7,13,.,CASSFENRIEQYF,TGTGCCAGCAGCTTTGAAAACAGAATCGAGCAGTACTTC
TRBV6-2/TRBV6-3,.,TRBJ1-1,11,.,CASSYSTETFF,TGTGCCAGCAGTTACTCGACAGAGACTTTCTTT
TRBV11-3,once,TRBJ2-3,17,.,CASSLDLASRGTDTQYF,TGTGCCAGCAGCTTAGATCTGGCTAGCCGGGGCACAGATACGCAGTATTTT
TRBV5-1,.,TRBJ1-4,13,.,CASKQGRNEKLFF,TGCGCCAGCAAACAGGGACGAAATGAAAAACTGTTTTTT
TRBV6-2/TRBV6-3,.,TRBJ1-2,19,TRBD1,CASSYLMGSGTGDFRGYTF,TGTGCCAGCAGTTATTTGATGGGATCCGGGACAGGGGATTTTCGAGGCTACACCTTC
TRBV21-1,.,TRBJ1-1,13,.,CASRGPGNTEAFF,TGTGCCAGCAGGGGGCCGGGTAACACTGAAGCTTTCTTT
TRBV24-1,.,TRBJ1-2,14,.,CATSDFSASQGYTF,TGTGCCACCAGTGATTTTTCGGCCTCACAGGGCTACACCTTC
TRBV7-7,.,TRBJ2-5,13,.,CASSLGAEETQYF,TGTGCCAGCAGCTTGGGAGCGGAAGAGACCCAGTACTTC
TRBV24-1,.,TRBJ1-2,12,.,CATSDDKYGYTF,TGTGCCACCAGTGATGACAAGTATGGCTACACCTTC
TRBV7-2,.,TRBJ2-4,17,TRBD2,CASQITGTRGSKNIQYF,TGTGCCAGCCAAATTACCGGGACTAGAGGGTCCAAAAACATTCAGTACTTC
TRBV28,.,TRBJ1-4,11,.,CAIATNEKLFF,TGTGCCATAGCAACTAATGAAAAACTGTTTTTT
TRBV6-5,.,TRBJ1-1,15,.,CASGGLDRLNTEAFF,TGTGCCAGCGGCGGACTGGACAGATTGAACACTGAAGCTTTCTTT
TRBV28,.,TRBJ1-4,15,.,CASSYPGRTNEKLFF,TGTGCCAGCAGTTACCCTGGGAGGACTAATGAAAAACTGTTTTTT
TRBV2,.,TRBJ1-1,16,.,CASSELRSGGGTEAFF,TGTGCCAGCAGTGAGCTAAGGTCGGGTGGAGGCACTGAAGCTTTCTTT
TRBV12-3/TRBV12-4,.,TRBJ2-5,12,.,CASRIQGGAQYF,TGTGCCAGCAGGATACAGGGTGGGGCCCAGTACTTC
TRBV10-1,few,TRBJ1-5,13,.,CASSSQGDQPQHF,TGCGCCAGCAGTAGCCAGGGTGATCAGCCCCAGCATTTT
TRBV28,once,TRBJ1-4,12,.,CATSRGGEKLFF,TGTGCGACGAGCAGGGGTGGAGAAAAACTGTTTTTT
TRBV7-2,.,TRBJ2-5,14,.,CASSFYSWEETQYF,TGTGCCAGCAGCTTCTATAGCTGGGAAGAGACCCAGTACTTC
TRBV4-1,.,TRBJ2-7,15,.,CASSQPVRRVHEQYF,TGCGCCAGCAGCCAACCCGTCAGGAGGGTTCACGAGCAGTACTTC
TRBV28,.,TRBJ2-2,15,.,CASRGTGLNTGELFF,TGTGCCAGCAGAGGAACGGGACTGAACACCGGGGAGCTGTTTTTT
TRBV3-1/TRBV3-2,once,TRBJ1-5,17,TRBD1,CASSQGTGSRGLQPQHF,TGTGCCAGCAGCCAAGGGACAGGGAGTAGGGGCTTGCAGCCCCAGCATTTT
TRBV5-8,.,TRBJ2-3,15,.,CASSLKQGFGDTQYF,TGTGCCAGCAGCCTGAAGCAGGGTTTCGGAGATACGCAGTATTTT
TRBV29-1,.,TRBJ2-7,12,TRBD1,CSVKTGEYEQYF,TGCAGCGTCAAAACAGGGGAATACGAGCAGTACTTC